These 20 T cell receptor beta chains were all obtained from the same sample, sequenced in a study of graft-versus-host responses after intestinal transplantation. Sequencing used immunoSEQ multiplex PCR; TCRdb keeps in-frame clones, though not all of them. The data hold roughly 40,000 clones, with just over 90% observed a single time. The sequences come from PBMCs, collected 734 days after intestinal transplantation. These receptors originate from a human patient who received an intestinal transplant, so some T cells may come from the graft donor.

The chain uses TRBV18 and TRBJ1-6; perhaps TRBD1 as D (5 bases). From germline, CDR1 is KGHSH and CDR2 LQKENI. V was shortened by 2 bases and J by 11 bases, with 10 bases between the two germline ends. The CDR3 extends over 13 amino acids. In DNA, the CDR3 is TGTGCCAGCTCACCAGTACAGGAGCCACCCCTCCACTTT. Encoded protein: CASSPVQEPPLHF.

The V call is TRBV7-9, the J call TRBJ1-2; D call uncertain. The CDR3 spans 15 residues. The germline V gene encodes CDR1 SEHNR and CDR2 FQNEAQ (reference sequence). Trimming stripped 3 bases from V and 1 base from J, with 12 bases between. In DNA form, the CDR3 reads TGTGCCAGCAGCTTCGAACAGAGTAGTAACTATGGCTACACCTTC. Encoded protein: CASSFEQSSNYGYTF.

The chain employs TRBV4-1 and TRBJ1-1; D unclear. The CDR3 contains 13 residues. V dropped 2 bases and J dropped 8 bases, with 12 bases sitting between them. CDR1 is MGHRA, CDR2 YSYEKL, per germline. For the CDR3, the DNA is TGCGCCAGCAGCCAATTGACCCGGCCGGAAGCTTTCTTT. This gives the protein CASSQLTRPEAFF.

The chain couples TRBV10-1 to TRBJ2-1; tentatively, D is TRBD2 (5 bases). V lost 6 bases to trimming and J lost 4 bases, with 19 bases between them. The CDR3 loop spans 16 amino acids. Germline V CDR1 and CDR2: WNHNN, SYGVQD (reference sequence). In DNA, the CDR3 is TGCGCCAGCAGCTCACAAACTAGGAGCCATTACAATGAGCAGTTCTTC. The encoded protein is CASSSQTRSHYNEQFF.

V is TRBV9 and J is TRBJ2-2, with 9 bases fitting TRBD1. This CDR3 spans 16 amino acids. Germline V gives CDR1 SGDLS, CDR2 YYNGEE. Germline trimming cut 3 bases from V and 1 base from J; bases unmatched to any gene: 4. CDR3 in DNA: TGTGCCAGCAGCGAGGACAGGGGATGGAACACCGGGGAGCTGTTTTTT. This encodes CASSEDRGWNTGELFF.

The rearrangement joins TRBV19 to TRBJ2-7; D is perhaps TRBD1 (6 bases). From germline, CDR1 is LNHDA and CDR2 SQIVND (reference sequence). V was shortened by 2 bases and J by 1 base, with 6 bases between the two germline ends. This CDR3 has 13 residues. The CDR3: CASSIQGSYEQYF. DNA of the CDR3: TGTGCCAGTAGTATACAGGGGTCCTACGAGCAGTACTTC.

V usage is TRBV19 and J usage is TRBJ1-6; the D gene is possibly TRBD1 (5 bases). Germline CDR1 is LNHDA and CDR2 is SQIVND (reference sequence). The CDR3 is made up of 15 amino acids. Trimming removed 7 bases from V and 6 bases from J, with 16 bases in between. CDR3: CASKGRNRPNSPLHF. For the CDR3, the DNA is TGTGCCAGTAAGGGACGGAATCGACCTAATTCACCCCTCCACTTT.

The chain has TRBV5-1 and TRBJ1-1; perhaps TRBD1 as D (5 bases). The CDR3 covers 14 residues. V was trimmed by 4 bases and J by 9 bases, leaving 19 bases between them. CDR1 and CDR2 from the germline V gene are SGHRS and YFSETQ. Written as DNA, the CDR3 is TGCGCCAGCAGCAACGGGACGGCCCGCGCCCAAGCTTTCTTT. This gives the protein CASSNGTARAQAFF.

J is TRBJ2-3 and V is TRBV27; TRBD2 aligns across 7 bases. The CDR3 sequence is 17 residues long. Trimming took 6 bases from V and 2 from J; bases not matched to a gene: 14. Germline CDR1 is MNHEY and CDR2 is SMNVEV (reference sequence). CDR3 loop: CASSPIRSGTNTDTQYF. The CDR3 DNA is TGTGCCAGCAGCCCAATCCGATCCGGGACTAACACAGATACGCAGTATTTT.

V is TRBV6-1 and J is TRBJ2-7; weak D call: TRBD2 (5 bases). Germline CDR1 reads MNHNS; CDR2 reads SASEGT. This CDR3 region has 13 residues. V lost 6 bases and J 2 bases, leaving 11 bases between the germline ends. CDR3 sequence: CASSRPGAYEQYF. CDR3 nucleotide sequence: TGTGCCAGCAGCCGGCCCGGGGCCTACGAGCAGTACTTC.

J is TRBJ1-4 and V is TRBV6-1; D call uncertain. The V gene's germline CDR1 is MNHNS and CDR2 SASEGT. V lost 5 bases to trimming and J lost 8 bases, with 12 bases between them. The CDR3 covers 13 residues. Written as DNA, the CDR3 is TGTGCCAGCAGTTTCTGGCCTTACGAAAAACTGTTTTTT. Protein: CASSFWPYEKLFF.

The chain uses TRBV30 and TRBJ2-3, with D unresolved. Germline CDR1 and CDR2: GTSNPN and SVGIG (reference sequence). This CDR3 comprises 12 residues. Trimming stripped 4 bases from V and 4 bases from J, with 9 bases between. CDR3 DNA sequence: TGTGCCTGGACCGGCGATTCAGATACGCAGTATTTT. Amino acid sequence: CAWTGDSDTQYF.

The genes are TRBV4-1 and TRBJ2-3, with D perhaps TRBD2 (7 bases). Trimming pared 0 bases from V and 0 bases from J, leaving 13 bases between. The CDR3 loop spans 17 amino acids. Germline CDR1 and CDR2: MGHRA and YSYEKL. For the CDR3, the DNA is TGCGCCAGCAGCCAAGATCCCCCGGGGGGCAGCACAGATACGCAGTATTTT. The encoded protein is CASSQDPPGGSTDTQYF.

The rearrangement uses TRBV5-6 and TRBJ2-4; perhaps TRBD2 as D (6 bases). V was shortened by 0 bases and J by 9 bases, with 16 bases between the two germline ends. The CDR3 runs to 15 residues. Germline CDR1 is SGHDT and CDR2 is YYEEEE. The CDR3 sequence: CASSLVTDRRGIQYF. CDR3 DNA: TGTGCCAGCAGCTTGGTTACGGATAGGAGGGGCATTCAGTACTTC.

The table lists this clone with a count of one. The rearrangement joins TRBV9 to TRBJ2-3; D gene ambiguous. The CDR3 has 13 amino acids. The ends were cut back, 0 bases at V and 2 bases at J, with 4 bases in the middle. In germline, CDR1 is SGDLS, CDR2 YYNGEE. The CDR3 DNA follows: TGTGCCAGCAGCGTAGGGGACACAGATACGCAGTATTTT. This encodes CASSVGDTDTQYF.

This clone has just one count. Other nucleotide sequences in the sample specify the same CDR3. This chain links TRBV27 with TRBJ2-7; D is perhaps TRBD1 (5 bases). V was cut by 6 bases and J by 4 bases, with 7 bases left in between. The CDR3 loop spans 11 amino acids. Germline assignment: CDR1 MNHEY and CDR2 SMNVEV (reference sequence). The CDR3 coding sequence is TGTGCCAGCAGAAGGGGATACGAGCAGTACTTC. Residues: CASRRGYEQYF.

J is TRBJ2-7 and V is TRBV5-4; D is unresolved. Per germline, CDR1 SGHNT and CDR2 YYREEE (reference sequence). Trimming took off 4 bases at V and 1 base at J, with 9 bases between the two ends. This CDR3 has 13 amino acids. DNA of the CDR3: TGTGCCAGCAGCCCGGACGGGTCCTACGAGCAGTACTTC. Translating it yields CASSPDGSYEQYF.

The chain employs TRBV4-1 and TRBJ1-1, with D maybe TRBD1 (6 bases). The V gene lost 2 bases and the J gene lost 7 bases, with 17 bases spanning the gap. CDR3 length: 15 amino acids. Per the germline V gene, CDR1 is MGHRA and CDR2 is YSYEKL. In nucleotides, the CDR3 is TGCGCCAGCAGCCAACCCGACCTGGACAGACTTGAAGCTTTCTTT. Residues: CASSQPDLDRLEAFF.

V is TRBV19 and J is TRBJ2-7, with 8 bases aligning to TRBD1. The CDR3 is 16 amino acids. The V segment lost 5 bases and the J segment 3 bases; nucleotides outside the gene matches: 12. Germline V lookup: CDR1 LNHDA, CDR2 SQIVND (reference sequence). The CDR3 DNA follows: TGTGCCAGTAGTCCAAGACGTCGACAGGGGATCTACGAGCAGTACTTC. This codes for CASSPRRRQGIYEQYF.

CDR3 coding DNA: TGCGCCAGCAGTGAGTCGCAGGGTCAGCAAGCTTTCTTT. Amino acids: CASSESQGQQAFF. The chain links TRBV10-1 to TRBJ1-1; TRBD1 is a possible D gene (5 bases). CDR1 and CDR2 from the germline V gene are WNHNN and SYGVQD (reference sequence). The V end was cut by 0 bases, the J end by 9 bases, with 11 bases between. The CDR3 is 13 residues long.